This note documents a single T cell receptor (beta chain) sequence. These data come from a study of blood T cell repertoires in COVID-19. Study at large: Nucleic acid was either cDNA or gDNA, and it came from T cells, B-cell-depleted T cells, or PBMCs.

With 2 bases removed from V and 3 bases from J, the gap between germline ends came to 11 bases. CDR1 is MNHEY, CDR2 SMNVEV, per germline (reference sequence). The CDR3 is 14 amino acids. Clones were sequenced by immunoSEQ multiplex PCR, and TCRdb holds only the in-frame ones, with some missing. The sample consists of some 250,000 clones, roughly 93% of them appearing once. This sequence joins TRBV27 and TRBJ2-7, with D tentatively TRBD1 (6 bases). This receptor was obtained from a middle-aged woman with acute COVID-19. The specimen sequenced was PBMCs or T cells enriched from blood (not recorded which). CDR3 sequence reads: CASSLLDRLYEQYF. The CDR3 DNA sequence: TGTGCCAGCAGTTTACTGGACAGACTCTACGAGCAGTACTTC.